This is a list of T cell receptor beta chains from one sample in a study of T cell repertoires in cytomegalovirus infection. Their cognate antigens are unknown. Via MiXCR, TCRdb re-called the reads, giving one row per CDR3 protein. The sample includes about 920,000 distinct CDR3 sequences, approximately 30% seen only once; the top ten take 13%. The specimen comprised cultured CD8+ T cells from PBMCs, sampled from culture after CMV antigen stimulation. The receptors were gathered from a human donor in good health (CMV status not recorded). Some clones in this sample may be carry-over from other donors' samples. CDR3s include the opening cysteine and the closing phenylalanine or tryptophan.

TRBV7-9,TRBJ2-1,CASSSGRTSYNEQFF
TRBV28,TRBJ2-6,CASSFYQAGANVLTF
TRBV12-3/TRBV12-4,TRBJ1-3,CASTLTGVRSGNTIYF
TRBV27,TRBJ2-1,CASSWYNEQFF
TRBV28,TRBJ2-1,CASTETGSLRQFF
TRBV7-2,TRBJ1-6,CASSLGRKGTSPLHF
TRBV15,TRBJ2-6,CATSRGPAGANVLTF
TRBV19,TRBJ1-5,CASKPQGGNQPQHF
TRBV6-6,TRBJ1-4,CASSYLGQEAKTNEKLFF
TRBV28,TRBJ2-1,CASGTGDYNEQFF
TRBV7-9,TRBJ1-2,CASSASVSRDYGYTF
TRBV10-2,TRBJ2-2,CASSLGQGAPGELFF
TRBV2,TRBJ2-2,CASSERTGELFF
TRBV7-8,TRBJ2-7,CALGIPSSYEQYF
TRBV5-3,TRBJ1-2,CASSSMAGSYSYTF
TRBV28,TRBJ1-5,CASSFRESYHQPQHF
TRBV9,TRBJ2-3,CASSVVAGELTDTQYF
TRBV12-3/TRBV12-4,TRBJ2-3,CASSSPGLGDPDTQYF
TRBV19,TRBJ1-5,CASSSDRDGNQPQHF
TRBV6-2/TRBV6-3,TRBJ2-2,CASSLVYGELFF
TRBV7-6,TRBJ1-5,CASSRTGVQHF
TRBV14,TRBJ1-4,CASSQEHRRTNEKLFF
TRBV6-5,TRBJ2-3,CASSLGLAGGADTQYF
TRBV4-1,TRBJ1-4,CASSHTATNEKLFF
TRBV2,TRBJ2-1,CASSPYQSSYNEQFF
TRBV6-1,TRBJ1-5,CASSEFGGGGQPQHF
TRBV7-3,TRBJ2-1,CASSSTYLAREQFF
TRBV5-5,TRBJ2-5,CASSSEPRLADQETQYF
TRBV28,TRBJ1-2,CASSLLAGSRGYGYTF
TRBV5-1,TRBJ2-2,CASSPAPTANTGELFF
TRBV5-4,TRBJ2-5,CASSMEETQYF
TRBV5-4,TRBJ2-2,CASSTRDRVTGELFF
TRBV5-1,TRBJ2-7,CASSLMGQPYEQYF
TRBV28,TRBJ1-5,CASNETRQVYSNQPQHF
TRBV2,TRBJ2-7,CASSGPGQGLYEQYF
TRBV2,TRBJ2-3,CASSEGSATGDTQYF
TRBV27,TRBJ1-2,CASSPGRSLYGYTF
TRBV12-3/TRBV12-4,TRBJ1-5,CASSSRDFPQPQHF
TRBV28,TRBJ1-6,CASSFQEISDSPLHF
TRBV19,TRBJ1-1,CASTTGGFMQNTEAFF
TRBV27,TRBJ2-7,CASKLIGTGDEQYF